This T cell receptor (beta chain) is from a study of beta chain features in type 1 diabetes. About the research overall: All samples yielded around 98,000,000 examined sorted cells.

Findings and limits, study-wide: All four CD4+ subsets from Type 1 diabetes patients carried moderately but significantly shorter TCRB CDR3s.

cDNA synthesis used the whole RNA isolate, giving expressed TCRB sequences. Data came from immunoSEQ multiplex PCR; TCRdb stores just in-frame clones and leaves some out. The repertoire consists of about 260,000 clones, with about 20% occurring once and the leading ten covering more than 0.025%. In the case of this clone: What it recognizes is unknown.

Per germline, CDR1 SNHLY and CDR2 FYNNEI. There are 14 residues in the CDR3. Deletions cut 0 bases from V and 1 base from J, with 6 bases between. One heparinised blood draw averaging roughly 120 mL was given by each donor. It was via CD45RO/CCR7/CD25/CD127/CD95/CD27 that CD4+ naive, central memory, regulatory and stem cell-like memory cells were sorted. The chain is built from TRBV2 and TRBJ1-1; tentative D call: TRBD1 (6 bases). This sequence originates from a woman between 35 and 50 years old with type 1 diabetes. Material: naive CD4+ T cells from blood. As DNA, the CDR3 is TGTGCCAGCAGTGAAGCGGGACAGAACACTGAAGCTTTCTTT. Translated, it gives CASSEAGQNTEAFF.